This T cell receptor beta chain stems from a study of T cell clonality in common variable immunodeficiency. General observations from the study: What drives increased CVID clonality needs T cell subpopulation sequencing. In common variable immunodeficiency, TCR beta chains reportedly carried fewer deletions and N-nucleotide insertions.

The germline CDR1 and CDR2 sequences are LGHDT and YNNKEL (reference sequence). Deletions cut 1 base from V and 3 bases from J, with 12 bases between. The CDR3 runs to 15 residues. Aged roughly 8 to 70 years, CVID subjects averaged approximately 38 years old. CVID subjects were neither ill nor on immunomodulatory or immunosuppressive medication at sampling. There are many counts of this clone. What it recognizes is unknown. The read finishes 3 residues shy of the CDR3 end, and the germline J gene is used to complete it. Control and CVID samples contributed equal amounts of genomic DNA. Clones were sequenced by immunoSEQ multiplex PCR, and TCRdb holds only the in-frame ones, with some missing. This sample has 15,000 to 25,000 clones, each found more than once.

Sequencing was carried out using peripheral blood mononuclear cells. The sequence derives from a human donor with common variable immunodeficiency. This chain connects TRBV3-1 (or the pseudogene TRBV3-2) to TRBJ1-2, with a possible D match to TRBD1 (5 bases). This chain's CDR3 is CASSQAGGHYYGYTF. The DNA read from the CDR3 is TGTGCCAGCAGCCAAGCCGGTGGACACTACTATGGC.